This TCR beta chain comes out of a study of T cell repertoires in cytomegalovirus infection. Study-level information: Recently described HLA-C-restricted plus well-studied HLA-B-restricted CMV epitopes were used. The public TCR beta signatures pointed to both CMV infection and matching HLA type. Study-level findings and limits: Of the TCR beta families, the public ones yielded a cumulative frequency that identified carriers of CMV plus the relevant HLA. Predominance within the ex vivo response was attributable to HLA-C-restricted CMV-specific TCR beta clonotypes.

On this clonotype: Its antigen remains unidentified.

Germline CDR1 SGHRS, CDR2 YFSETQ. This CDR3 is 16 amino acids long. V lost 3 bases and J lost 6; bases outside the gene matches: 4. TCRdb recomputed calls from the reads with MiXCR, one row per CDR3 protein. The sample contains some 800,000 distinct CDR3 sequences, 30% to 35% of which appear only once. The source is a human donor in good health (CMV status not recorded). Some clones in this sample may be carry-over from other donors' samples. Sequenced here: cultured CD8+ T cells from PBMCs, sampled from culture after CMV antigen stimulation. The chain links TRBV5-1 to TRBJ2-1; 15 bases fit TRBD2. The CDR3 is CASSWTSGGVVNEQFF. The CDR3 coding sequence is TGCGCCAGCAGCTGGACTAGCGGGGGGGTGGTCAATGAGCAGTTCTTC.